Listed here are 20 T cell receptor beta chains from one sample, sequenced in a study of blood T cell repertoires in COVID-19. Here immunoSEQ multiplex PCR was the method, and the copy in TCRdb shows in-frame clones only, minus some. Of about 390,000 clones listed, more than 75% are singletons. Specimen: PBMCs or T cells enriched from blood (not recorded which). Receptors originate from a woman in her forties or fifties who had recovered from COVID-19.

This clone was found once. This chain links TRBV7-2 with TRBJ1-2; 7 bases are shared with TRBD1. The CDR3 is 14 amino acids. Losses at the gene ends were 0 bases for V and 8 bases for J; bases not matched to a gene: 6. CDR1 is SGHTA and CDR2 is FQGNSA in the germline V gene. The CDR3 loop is CASSLAQGVFGYTF. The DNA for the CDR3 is TGTGCCAGCAGCTTAGCCCAGGGGGTTTTCGGCTACACCTTC.

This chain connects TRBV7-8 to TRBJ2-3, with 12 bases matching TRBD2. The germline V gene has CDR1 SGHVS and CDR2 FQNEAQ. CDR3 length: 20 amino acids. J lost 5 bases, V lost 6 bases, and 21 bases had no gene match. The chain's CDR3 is CASRLNVLAGGRIRKDTQYF. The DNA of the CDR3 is TGTGCCAGCAGACTAAACGTCCTAGCGGGGGGGCGTATTCGGAAAGATACGCAGTATTTT.

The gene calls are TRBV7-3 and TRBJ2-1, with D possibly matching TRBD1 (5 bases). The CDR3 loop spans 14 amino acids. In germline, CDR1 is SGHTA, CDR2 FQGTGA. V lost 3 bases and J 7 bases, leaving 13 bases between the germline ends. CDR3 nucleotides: TGTGCCAGCAGCTTTGGGGCAGGGCTGAATGAGCAGTTCTTC. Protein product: CASSFGAGLNEQFF. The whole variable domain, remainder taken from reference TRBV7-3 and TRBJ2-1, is GAGVSQTPSNKVTEKGKYVELRCDPISGHTALYWYRQSLGQGPEFLIYFQGTGAADDSGLPNDRFFAVRPEGSVSTLKIQRTERGDSAVYLCASSFGAGLNEQFFGPGTRLTVL.

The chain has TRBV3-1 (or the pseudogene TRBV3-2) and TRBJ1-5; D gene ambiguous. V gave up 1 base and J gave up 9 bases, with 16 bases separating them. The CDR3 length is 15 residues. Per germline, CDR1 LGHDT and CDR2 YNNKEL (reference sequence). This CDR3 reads CASSQAGYRSRPQHF. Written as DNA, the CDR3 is TGTGCCAGCAGCCAAGCGGGGTACAGAAGTCGGCCCCAGCATTTT.

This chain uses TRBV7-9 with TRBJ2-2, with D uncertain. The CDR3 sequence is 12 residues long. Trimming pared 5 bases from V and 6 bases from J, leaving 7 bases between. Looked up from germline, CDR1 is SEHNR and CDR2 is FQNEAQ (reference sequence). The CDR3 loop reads CASSELSGELFF. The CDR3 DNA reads TGTGCCAGCAGCGAGTTGTCCGGGGAGCTGTTTTTT. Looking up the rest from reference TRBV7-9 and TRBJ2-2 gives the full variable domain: DTGVSQNPRHKITKRGQNVTFRCDPISEHNRLYWYRQTLGQGPEFLTYFQNEAQLEKSRLLSDRFSAERPKGSFSTLEIQRTEQGDSAMYLCASSELSGELFFGEGSRLTVL.

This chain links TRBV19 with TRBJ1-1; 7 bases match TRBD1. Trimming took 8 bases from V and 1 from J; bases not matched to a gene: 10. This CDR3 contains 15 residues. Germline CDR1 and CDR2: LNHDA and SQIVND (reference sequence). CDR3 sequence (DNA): TGTGCCAGTTTCCCTCAGGGGGTGGCGAACACTGAAGCTTTCTTT. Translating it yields CASFPQGVANTEAFF.

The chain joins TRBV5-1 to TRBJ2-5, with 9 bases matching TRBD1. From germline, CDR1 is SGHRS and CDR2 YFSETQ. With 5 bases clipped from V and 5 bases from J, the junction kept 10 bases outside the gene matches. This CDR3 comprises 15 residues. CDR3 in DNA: TGCGCCAGCAGTAAGCCGGGACAGGGTTGGGAGACCCAGTACTTC. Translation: CASSKPGQGWETQYF.

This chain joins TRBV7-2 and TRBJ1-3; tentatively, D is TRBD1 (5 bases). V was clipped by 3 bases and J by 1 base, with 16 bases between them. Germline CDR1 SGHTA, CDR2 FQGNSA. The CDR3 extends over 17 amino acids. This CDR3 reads CASSLVQGRLSGNTIYF. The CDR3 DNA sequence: TGTGCCAGCAGCTTGGTTCAGGGAAGGCTTTCTGGAAACACCATATATTTT.

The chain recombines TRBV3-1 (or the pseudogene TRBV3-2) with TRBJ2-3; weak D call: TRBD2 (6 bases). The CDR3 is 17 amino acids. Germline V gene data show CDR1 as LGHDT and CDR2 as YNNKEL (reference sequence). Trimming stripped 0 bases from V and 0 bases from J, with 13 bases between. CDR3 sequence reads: CASSQDWRLGSTDTQYF. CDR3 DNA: TGTGCCAGCAGCCAAGATTGGCGACTAGGTAGCACAGATACGCAGTATTTT.

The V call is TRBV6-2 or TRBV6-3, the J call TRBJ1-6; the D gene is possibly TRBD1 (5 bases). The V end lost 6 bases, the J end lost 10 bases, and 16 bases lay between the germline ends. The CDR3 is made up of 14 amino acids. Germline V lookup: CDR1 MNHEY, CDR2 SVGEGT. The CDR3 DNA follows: TGTGCCAGCAGCCGTGGGGGGAGTCGATCACCCCTCCACTTT. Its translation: CASSRGGSRSPLHF.

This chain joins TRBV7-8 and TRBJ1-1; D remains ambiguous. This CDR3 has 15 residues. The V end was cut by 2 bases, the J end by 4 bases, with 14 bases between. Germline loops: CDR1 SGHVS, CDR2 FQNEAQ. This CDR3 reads CASSLTSGGSTEAFF. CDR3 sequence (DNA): TGTGCCAGCAGCTTAACCTCGGGAGGGAGCACTGAAGCTTTCTTT.

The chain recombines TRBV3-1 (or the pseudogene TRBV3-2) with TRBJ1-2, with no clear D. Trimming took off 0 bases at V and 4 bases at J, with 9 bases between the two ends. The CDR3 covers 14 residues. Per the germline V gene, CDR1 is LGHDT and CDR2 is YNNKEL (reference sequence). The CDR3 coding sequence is TGTGCCAGCAGCCAAGATCCGGGTACCTATGGCTACACCTTC. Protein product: CASSQDPGTYGYTF.

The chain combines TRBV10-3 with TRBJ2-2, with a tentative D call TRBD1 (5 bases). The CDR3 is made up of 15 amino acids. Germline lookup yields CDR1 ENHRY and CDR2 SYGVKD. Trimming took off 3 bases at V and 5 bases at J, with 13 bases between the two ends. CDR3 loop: CAISDGRRQTGELFF. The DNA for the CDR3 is TGTGCCATCAGTGACGGTCGGAGACAGACCGGGGAGCTGTTTTTT.

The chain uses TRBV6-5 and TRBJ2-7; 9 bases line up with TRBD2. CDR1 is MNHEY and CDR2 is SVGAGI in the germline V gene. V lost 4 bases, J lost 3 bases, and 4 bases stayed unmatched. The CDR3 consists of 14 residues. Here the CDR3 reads CASSSAAGGYEQYF. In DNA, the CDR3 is TGTGCCAGCAGTTCTGCAGCGGGAGGCTACGAGCAGTACTTC.

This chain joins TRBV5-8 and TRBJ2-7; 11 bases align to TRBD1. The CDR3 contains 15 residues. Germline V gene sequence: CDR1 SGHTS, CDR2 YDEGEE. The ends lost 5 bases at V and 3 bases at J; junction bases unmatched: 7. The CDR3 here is CASRAPGTGGYEQYF. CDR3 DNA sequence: TGTGCCAGCAGAGCCCCCGGGACAGGGGGCTACGAGCAGTACTTC. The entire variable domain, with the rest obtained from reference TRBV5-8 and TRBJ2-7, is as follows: EAGVTQSPTHLIKTRGQQATLRCSPISGHTSVYWYQQALGLGLQFLLWYDEGEERNRGNFPPRFSGRQFPNYSSELNVNALELEDSALYLCASRAPGTGGYEQYFGPGTRLTVT.

CDR3 nucleotide sequence: TGCGCCAGCAGCTCGGGACTAGCGGCCACAGATACGCAGTATTTT. The encoded protein is CASSSGLAATDTQYF. The V call is TRBV5-1, the J call TRBJ2-3; 11 nucleotides line up with TRBD2. The CDR3 has 15 residues. CDR1 and CDR2 (germline): SGHRS, YFSETQ. With 3 bases clipped from V and 2 bases from J, the junction kept 2 bases outside the gene matches.

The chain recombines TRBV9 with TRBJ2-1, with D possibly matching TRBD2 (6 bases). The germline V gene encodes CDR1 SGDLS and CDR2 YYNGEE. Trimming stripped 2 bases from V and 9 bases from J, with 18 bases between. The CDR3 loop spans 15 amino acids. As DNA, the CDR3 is TGTGCCAGCAGCGTTTTGGGTCTAGCGACGACTGAGCAGTTCTTC. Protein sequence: CASSVLGLATTEQFF.

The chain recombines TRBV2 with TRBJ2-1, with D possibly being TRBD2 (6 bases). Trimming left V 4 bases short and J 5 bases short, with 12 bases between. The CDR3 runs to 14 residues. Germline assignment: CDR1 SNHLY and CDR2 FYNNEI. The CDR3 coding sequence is TGTGCCAGCAGTGGACTAGTTAACGACAATGAGCAGTTCTTC. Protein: CASSGLVNDNEQFF.

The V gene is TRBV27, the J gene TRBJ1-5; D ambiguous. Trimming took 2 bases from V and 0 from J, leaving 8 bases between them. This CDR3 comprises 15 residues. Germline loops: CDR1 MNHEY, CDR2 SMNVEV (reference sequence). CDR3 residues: CASSLVGYSNQPQHF. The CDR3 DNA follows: TGTGCCAGCAGTTTAGTGGGCTATAGCAATCAGCCCCAGCATTTT.

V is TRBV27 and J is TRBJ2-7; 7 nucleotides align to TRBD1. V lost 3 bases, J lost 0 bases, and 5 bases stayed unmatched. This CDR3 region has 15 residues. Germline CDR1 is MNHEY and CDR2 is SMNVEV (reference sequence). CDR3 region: CASSFGTESSYEQYF. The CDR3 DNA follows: TGTGCCAGCAGTTTTGGGACAGAGAGCTCCTACGAGCAGTACTTC.